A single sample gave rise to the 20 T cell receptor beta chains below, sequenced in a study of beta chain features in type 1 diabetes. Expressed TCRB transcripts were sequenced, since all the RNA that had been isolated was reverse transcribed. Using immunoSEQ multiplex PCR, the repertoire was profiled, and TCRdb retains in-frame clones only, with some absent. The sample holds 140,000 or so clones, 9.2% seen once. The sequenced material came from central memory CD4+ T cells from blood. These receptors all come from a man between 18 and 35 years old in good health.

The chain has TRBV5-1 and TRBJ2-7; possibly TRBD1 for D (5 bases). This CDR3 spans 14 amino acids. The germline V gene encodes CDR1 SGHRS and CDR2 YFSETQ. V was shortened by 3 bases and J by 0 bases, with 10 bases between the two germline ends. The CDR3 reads CASSSQDISYEQYF. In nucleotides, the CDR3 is TGCGCCAGCAGCTCGCAGGACATCTCCTACGAGCAGTACTTC.

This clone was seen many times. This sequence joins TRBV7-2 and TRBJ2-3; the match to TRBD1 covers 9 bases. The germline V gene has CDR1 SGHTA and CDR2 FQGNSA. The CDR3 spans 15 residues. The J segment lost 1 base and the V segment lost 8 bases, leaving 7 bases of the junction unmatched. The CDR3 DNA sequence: TGTGCCAGCGCAAAGCGGACAGGGGGCACAGATACGCAGTATTTT. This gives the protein CASAKRTGGTDTQYF.

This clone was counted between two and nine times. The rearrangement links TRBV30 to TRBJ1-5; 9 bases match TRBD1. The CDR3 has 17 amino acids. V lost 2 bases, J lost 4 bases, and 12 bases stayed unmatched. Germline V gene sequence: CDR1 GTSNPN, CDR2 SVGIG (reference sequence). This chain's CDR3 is CAWSIPPGQGPNQPQHF. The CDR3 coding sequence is TGTGCCTGGAGTATCCCTCCGGGACAGGGTCCTAATCAGCCCCAGCATTTT.

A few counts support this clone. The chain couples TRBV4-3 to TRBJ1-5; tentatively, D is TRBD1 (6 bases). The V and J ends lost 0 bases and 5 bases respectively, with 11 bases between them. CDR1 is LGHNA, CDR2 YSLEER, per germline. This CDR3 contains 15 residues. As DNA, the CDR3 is TGCGCCAGCAGCCAAGAGGGCAGGGGCGATCAGCCCCAGCATTTT. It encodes CASSQEGRGDQPQHF.

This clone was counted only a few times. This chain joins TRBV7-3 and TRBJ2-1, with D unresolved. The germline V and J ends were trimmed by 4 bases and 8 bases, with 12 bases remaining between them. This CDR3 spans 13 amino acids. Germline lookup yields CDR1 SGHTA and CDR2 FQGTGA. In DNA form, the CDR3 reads TGTGCCAGCAGCTCGCACTACGGCGATGAGCAGTTCTTC. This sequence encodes CASSSHYGDEQFF.

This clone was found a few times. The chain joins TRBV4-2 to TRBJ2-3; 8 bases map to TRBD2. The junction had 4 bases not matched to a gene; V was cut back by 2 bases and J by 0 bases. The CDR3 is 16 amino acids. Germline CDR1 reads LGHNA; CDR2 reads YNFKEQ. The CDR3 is CASSQQLAASTDTQYF. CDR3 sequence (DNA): TGTGCCAGCAGCCAACAACTAGCGGCGAGCACAGATACGCAGTATTTT.

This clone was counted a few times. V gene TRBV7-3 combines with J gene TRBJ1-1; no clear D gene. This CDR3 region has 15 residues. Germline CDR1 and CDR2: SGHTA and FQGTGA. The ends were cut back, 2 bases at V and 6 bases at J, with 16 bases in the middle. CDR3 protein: CASSLGGSPVAEAFF. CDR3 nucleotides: TGTGCCAGCAGCTTAGGCGGCTCTCCGGTCGCTGAAGCTTTCTTT.

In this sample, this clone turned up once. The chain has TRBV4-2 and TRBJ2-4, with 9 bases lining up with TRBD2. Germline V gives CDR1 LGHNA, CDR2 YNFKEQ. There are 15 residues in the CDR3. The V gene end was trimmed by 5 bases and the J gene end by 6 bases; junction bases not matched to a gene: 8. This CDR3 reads CASSLQRGAINIQYF. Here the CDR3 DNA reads TGTGCCAGCAGCTTACAGCGGGGGGCTATAAACATTCAGTACTTC.

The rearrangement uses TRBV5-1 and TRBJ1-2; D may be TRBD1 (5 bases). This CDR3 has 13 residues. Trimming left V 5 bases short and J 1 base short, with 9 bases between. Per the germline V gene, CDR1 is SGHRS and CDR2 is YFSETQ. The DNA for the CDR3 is TGCGCCAGCAGGATTGACAGTAACTATGGCTACACCTTC. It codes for CASRIDSNYGYTF.

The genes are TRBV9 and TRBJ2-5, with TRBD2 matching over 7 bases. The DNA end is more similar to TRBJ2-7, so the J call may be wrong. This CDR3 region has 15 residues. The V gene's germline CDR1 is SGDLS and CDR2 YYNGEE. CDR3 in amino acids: CASSPIGAGKGEQYF. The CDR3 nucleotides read TGTGCCAGCAGCCCAATAGGAGCGGGGAAGGGCGAGCAGTACTTC.

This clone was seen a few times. The CDR3 spells CASSPELGGGYNEQFF. The CDR3 DNA reads TGTGCCAGCTCACCGGAGCTCGGGGGTGGTTACAATGAGCAGTTCTTC. The chain is built from TRBV18 and TRBJ2-1; maybe TRBD2 (6 bases). In germline, CDR1 is KGHSH, CDR2 LQKENI. With 3 bases removed from V and 4 bases from J, the gap between germline ends came to 16 bases. This CDR3 region has 16 residues.

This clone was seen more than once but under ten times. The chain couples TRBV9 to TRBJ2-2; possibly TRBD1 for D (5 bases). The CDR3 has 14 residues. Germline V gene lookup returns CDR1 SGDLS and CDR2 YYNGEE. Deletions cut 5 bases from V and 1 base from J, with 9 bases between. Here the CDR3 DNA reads TGTGCCAGCAGTATGGGGCTGAACACCGGGGAGCTGTTTTTT. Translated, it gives CASSMGLNTGELFF.

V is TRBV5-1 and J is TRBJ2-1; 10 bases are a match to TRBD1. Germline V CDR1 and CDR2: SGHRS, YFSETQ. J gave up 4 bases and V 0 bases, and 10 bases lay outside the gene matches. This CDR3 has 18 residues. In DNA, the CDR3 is TGCGCCAGCAGCTTGGACGGGACAGGGGATAGTGGGTACAATGAGCAGTTCTTC. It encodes CASSLDGTGDSGYNEQFF.

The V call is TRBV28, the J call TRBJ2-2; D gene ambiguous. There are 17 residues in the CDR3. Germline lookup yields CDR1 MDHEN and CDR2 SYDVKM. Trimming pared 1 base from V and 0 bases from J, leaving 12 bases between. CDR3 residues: CASSLFAGPANTGELFF. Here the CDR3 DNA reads TGTGCCAGCAGTTTATTCGCAGGCCCGGCGAACACCGGGGAGCTGTTTTTT.

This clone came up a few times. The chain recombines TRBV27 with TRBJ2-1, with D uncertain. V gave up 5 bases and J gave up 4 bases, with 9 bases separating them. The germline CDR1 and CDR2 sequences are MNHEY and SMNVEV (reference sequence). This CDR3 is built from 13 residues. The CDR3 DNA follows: TGTGCCAGCAGTCGACCCGGGTACAATGAGCAGTTCTTC. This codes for CASSRPGYNEQFF.

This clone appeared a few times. The CDR3 here is CASSEEDRGGGYTF. CDR3 in DNA: TGTGCCAGCAGTGAAGAGGACAGGGGAGGAGGCTACACCTTC. The chain combines TRBV6-1 with TRBJ1-2; TRBD1 aligns across 9 bases. The CDR3 is made up of 14 amino acids. Germline assignment: CDR1 MNHNS and CDR2 SASEGT. V lost 1 base to trimming and J lost 8 bases; unmatched junction nucleotides: 5.

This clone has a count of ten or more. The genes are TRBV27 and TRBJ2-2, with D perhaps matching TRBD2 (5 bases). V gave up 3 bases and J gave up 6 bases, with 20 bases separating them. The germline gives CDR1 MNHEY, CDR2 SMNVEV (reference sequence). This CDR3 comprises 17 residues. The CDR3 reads CASSFRLKEDGSGELFF. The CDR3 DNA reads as TGTGCCAGCAGTTTCCGTCTAAAGGAGGATGGATCCGGGGAGCTGTTTTTT.

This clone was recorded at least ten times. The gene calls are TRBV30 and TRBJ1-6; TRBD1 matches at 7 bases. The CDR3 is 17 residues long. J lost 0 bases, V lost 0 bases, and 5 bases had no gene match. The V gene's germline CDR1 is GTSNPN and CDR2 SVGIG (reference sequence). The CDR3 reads CAWSVMDRSSYNSPLHF. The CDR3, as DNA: TGTGCCTGGAGTGTAATGGACAGGAGCTCCTATAATTCACCCCTCCACTTT.

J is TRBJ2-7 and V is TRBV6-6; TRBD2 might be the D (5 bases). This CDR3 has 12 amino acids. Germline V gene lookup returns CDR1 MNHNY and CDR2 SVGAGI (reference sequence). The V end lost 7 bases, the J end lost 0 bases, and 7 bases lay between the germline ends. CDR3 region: CASTSGSYEQYF. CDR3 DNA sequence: TGTGCCAGCACCAGCGGCTCCTACGAGCAGTACTTC.

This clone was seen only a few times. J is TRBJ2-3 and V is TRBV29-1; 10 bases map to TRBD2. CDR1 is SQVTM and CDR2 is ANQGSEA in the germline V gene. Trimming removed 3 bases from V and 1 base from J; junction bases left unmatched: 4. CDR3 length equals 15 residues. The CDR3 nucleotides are TGCAGCGTTGAGCTTCTAGCGGGGGGCACAGATACGCAGTATTTT. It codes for CSVELLAGGTDTQYF.